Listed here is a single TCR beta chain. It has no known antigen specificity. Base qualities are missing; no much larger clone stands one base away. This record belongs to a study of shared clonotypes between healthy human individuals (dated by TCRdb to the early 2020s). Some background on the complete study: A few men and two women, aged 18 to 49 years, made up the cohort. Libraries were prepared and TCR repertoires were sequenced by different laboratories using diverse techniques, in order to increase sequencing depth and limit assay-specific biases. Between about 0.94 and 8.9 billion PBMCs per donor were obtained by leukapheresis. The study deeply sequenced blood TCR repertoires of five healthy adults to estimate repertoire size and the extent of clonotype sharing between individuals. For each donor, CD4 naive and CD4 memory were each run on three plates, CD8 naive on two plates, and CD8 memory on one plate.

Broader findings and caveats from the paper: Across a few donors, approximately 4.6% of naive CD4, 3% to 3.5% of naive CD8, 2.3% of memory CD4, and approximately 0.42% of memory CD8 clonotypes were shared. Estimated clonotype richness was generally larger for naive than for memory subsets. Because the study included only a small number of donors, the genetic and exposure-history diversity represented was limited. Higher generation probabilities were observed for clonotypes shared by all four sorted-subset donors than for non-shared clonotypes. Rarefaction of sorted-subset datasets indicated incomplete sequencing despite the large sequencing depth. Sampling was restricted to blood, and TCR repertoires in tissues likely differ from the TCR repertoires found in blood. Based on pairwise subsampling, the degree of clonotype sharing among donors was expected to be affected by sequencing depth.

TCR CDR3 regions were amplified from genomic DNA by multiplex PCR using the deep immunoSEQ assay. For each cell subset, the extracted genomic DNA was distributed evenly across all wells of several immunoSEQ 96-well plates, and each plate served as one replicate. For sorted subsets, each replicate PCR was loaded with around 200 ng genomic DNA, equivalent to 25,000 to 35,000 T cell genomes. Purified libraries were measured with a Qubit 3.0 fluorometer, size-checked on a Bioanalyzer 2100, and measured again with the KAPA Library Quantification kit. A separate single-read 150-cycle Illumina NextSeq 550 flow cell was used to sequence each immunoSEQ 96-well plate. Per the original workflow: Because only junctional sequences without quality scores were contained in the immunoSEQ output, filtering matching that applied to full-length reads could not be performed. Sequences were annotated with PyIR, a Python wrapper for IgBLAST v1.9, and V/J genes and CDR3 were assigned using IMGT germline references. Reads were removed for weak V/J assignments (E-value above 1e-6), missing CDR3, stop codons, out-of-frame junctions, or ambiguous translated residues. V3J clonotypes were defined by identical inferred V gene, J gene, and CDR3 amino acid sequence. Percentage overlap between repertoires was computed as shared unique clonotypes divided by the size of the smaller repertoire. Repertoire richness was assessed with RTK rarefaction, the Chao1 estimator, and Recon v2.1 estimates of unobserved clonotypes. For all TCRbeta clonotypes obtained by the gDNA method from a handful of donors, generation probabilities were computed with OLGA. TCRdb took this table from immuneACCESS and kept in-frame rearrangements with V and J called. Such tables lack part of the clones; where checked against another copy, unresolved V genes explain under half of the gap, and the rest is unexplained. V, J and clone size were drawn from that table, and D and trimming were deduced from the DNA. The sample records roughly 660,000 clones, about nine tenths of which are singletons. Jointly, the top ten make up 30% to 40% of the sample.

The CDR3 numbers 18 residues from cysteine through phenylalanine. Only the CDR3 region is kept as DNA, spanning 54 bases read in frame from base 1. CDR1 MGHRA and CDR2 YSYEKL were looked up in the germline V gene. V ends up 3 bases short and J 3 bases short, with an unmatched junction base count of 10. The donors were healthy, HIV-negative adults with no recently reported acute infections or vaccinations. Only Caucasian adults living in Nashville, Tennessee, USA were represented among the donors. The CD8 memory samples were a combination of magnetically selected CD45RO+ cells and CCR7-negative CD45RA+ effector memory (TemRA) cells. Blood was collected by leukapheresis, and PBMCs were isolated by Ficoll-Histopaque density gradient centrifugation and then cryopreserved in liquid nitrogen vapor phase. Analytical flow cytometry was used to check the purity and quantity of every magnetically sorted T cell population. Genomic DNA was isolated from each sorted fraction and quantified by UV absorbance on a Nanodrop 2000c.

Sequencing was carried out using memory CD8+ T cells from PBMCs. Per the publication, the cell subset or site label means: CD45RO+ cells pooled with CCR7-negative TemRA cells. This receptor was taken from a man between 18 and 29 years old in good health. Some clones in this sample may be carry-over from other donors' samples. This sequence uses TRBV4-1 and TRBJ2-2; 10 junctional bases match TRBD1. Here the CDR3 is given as CASSHPAVGTGDTGELFF. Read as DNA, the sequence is TGCGCCAGCAGCCATCCCGCCGTTGGGACAGGGGACACCGGGGAGCTGTTTTTT.